The 24 T cell receptor beta chains below were found in one sample sequenced in a study of a mutant IDH1 vaccine in newly diagnosed glioma. The sample's time point: week 35, safety follow-up. In every dose of vaccine, 300 ug of mutant IDH1 20-mer peptide was given alongside topical imiquimod. Generated by immunoSEQ multiplex PCR, the TCRdb table keeps only in-frame clones and is missing some. The sample contains about 27,000 clones, under 80% of which appear only once. Their antigens remain unidentified. Source: PBMCs, taken from a glioma patient whose treatment included an IDH1 peptide vaccine. Source of these receptors: a man aged 45-60 years with glioma.

Only one count was recorded for this clone. The chain combines TRBV6-4 with TRBJ2-3, with D possibly TRBD2 on 7 matching bases. The V end was cut by 0 bases, the J end by 4 bases, with 11 bases between. There are 15 residues in the CDR3. In germline, CDR1 is MRHNA, CDR2 SNTAGT. The CDR3 sequence is CASSDSRGGADTQYF. CDR3 nucleotides: TGTGCCAGCAGTGACTCGAGGGGGGGTGCAGATACGCAGTATTTT.

The chain couples TRBV14 to TRBJ2-3, with 7 bases aligning to TRBD2. The CDR3 loop spans 16 amino acids. Germline V CDR1 and CDR2: SGHDN, FVKESK. The trim removed 4 bases at V and 0 bases at J, leaving 7 bases unmatched. As DNA, the CDR3 is TGTGCCAGCAGCCCCCGGCGACTAGCTAGCACAGATACGCAGTATTTT. Translating gives CASSPRRLASTDTQYF.

The gene calls are TRBV7-2 and TRBJ2-3, with 7 bases aligning to TRBD2. The CDR3 consists of 16 residues. Germline V CDR1 and CDR2: SGHTA, FQGNSA. With 1 base clipped from V and 0 bases from J, the junction kept 4 bases outside the gene matches. CDR3 in amino acids: CASSLVAGASTDTQYF. The CDR3 coding sequence is TGTGCCAGCAGCTTAGTGGCGGGAGCTAGCACAGATACGCAGTATTTT.

V usage is TRBV6-1 and J usage is TRBJ2-3; 8 nucleotides match TRBD1. Losses at the gene ends were 8 bases for V and 5 bases for J; bases not matched to a gene: 3. Germline loops: CDR1 MNHNS, CDR2 SASEGT. CDR3 size: 12 residues. In DNA, the CDR3 is TGTGCCAGCCAGGGGGCCGAAGATACGCAGTATTTT. Translation gives CASQGAEDTQYF.

The chain recombines TRBV5-1 with TRBJ2-3; perhaps TRBD1 as D (5 bases). The CDR3 contains 15 residues. Germline lookup yields CDR1 SGHRS and CDR2 YFSETQ. Trimming stripped 1 base from V and 4 bases from J, with 13 bases between. The CDR3 loop reads CASSLWGEGADTQYF. In DNA, the CDR3 is TGCGCCAGCAGCTTGTGGGGCGAAGGGGCAGATACGCAGTATTTT.

The chain links TRBV6-5 to TRBJ2-3, with D perhaps assigned TRBD1 or TRBD2 (5 bases each). This CDR3 is built from 13 residues. Trimming took 6 bases from V and 0 from J, leaving 7 bases between them. The germline V gene has CDR1 MNHEY and CDR2 SVGAGI. CDR3 sequence (DNA): TGTGCCAGCAGAGGGGACAGCACAGATACGCAGTATTTT. Translating gives CASRGDSTDTQYF.

V usage is TRBV6-6 and J usage is TRBJ1-2; D ambiguous. The V gene lost 6 bases and the J gene lost 8 bases, with 22 bases spanning the gap. CDR1 is MNHNY and CDR2 is SVGAGI in the germline V gene (reference sequence). This CDR3 comprises 15 residues. CDR3 sequence (DNA): TGTGCCAGCAGGCTCTTAAGACGGGGTTTAATGGGCTACACCTTC. It is translated as CASRLLRRGLMGYTF.

The chain combines TRBV27 with TRBJ2-2; D unresolved. In germline, CDR1 is MNHEY, CDR2 SMNVEV (reference sequence). There are 14 residues in the CDR3. The V gene lost 5 bases and the J gene lost 4 bases, with 11 bases spanning the gap. CDR3 sequence reads: CASSPYYSTGELFF. In DNA, the CDR3 is TGTGCCAGCAGTCCCTACTACTCCACCGGGGAGCTGTTTTTT.

The CDR3 sequence is CASRQGAANEQYF. Here the CDR3 DNA reads TGTGCCAGCCGACAGGGGGCTGCAAACGAGCAGTACTTC. This rearrangement joins TRBV6-1 to TRBJ2-7; 10 bases fit TRBD1. Per the germline V gene, CDR1 is MNHNS and CDR2 is SASEGT. The length of the CDR3 is 13 residues. V was pared by 8 bases and J by 5 bases, with 6 bases of the junction left unmatched.

The chain carries TRBV5-1 and TRBJ2-5; D gene ambiguous. With 5 bases removed from V and 5 bases from J, the gap between germline ends came to 13 bases. Germline V gene sequence: CDR1 SGHRS, CDR2 YFSETQ. The CDR3 totals 13 residues. DNA for the CDR3: TGCGCCAGCAGGGTGGTCCCCGGGGAGACCCAGTACTTC. Its translation: CASRVVPGETQYF. The full variable domain, rest sourced from reference TRBV5-1 and TRBJ2-5, is KAGVTQTPRYLIKTRGQQVTLSCSPISGHRSVSWYQQTPGQGLQFLFEYFSETQRNKGNFPGRFSGRQFSNSRSEMNVSTLELGDSALYLCASRVVPGETQYFGPGTRLLVL.

The rearrangement uses TRBV18 and TRBJ2-7, with D maybe TRBD2 (5 bases). Germline V lookup: CDR1 KGHSH, CDR2 LQKENI. V gave up 2 bases and J gave up 6 bases, with 11 bases separating them. The CDR3 totals 13 residues. DNA for the CDR3: TGTGCCAGCTCACCATCGGGTGGGAGCGAGCAGTACTTC. It specifies CASSPSGGSEQYF.

The V call is TRBV10-2, the J call TRBJ2-7; 10 positions match TRBD1. V shed 9 bases, J shed 4 bases, and the junction held 6 bases outside the gene matches. Looked up from germline, CDR1 is WSHSY and CDR2 is SAAADI. The CDR3 is 13 amino acids. CDR3 in DNA: TGCGCCAGTATGGGACAGGGGCCGTACGAGCAGTACTTC. Amino acids: CASMGQGPYEQYF.

The rearrangement joins TRBV9 to TRBJ2-6, with D unresolved. This CDR3 is 14 amino acids long. Trimming pared 1 base from V and 4 bases from J, leaving 6 bases between. Looked up from germline, CDR1 is SGDLS and CDR2 is YYNGEE. CDR3 sequence reads: CASSVHGGANVLTF. The CDR3 DNA reads as TGTGCCAGCAGCGTACATGGGGGGGCCAACGTCCTGACTTTC.

This chain joins TRBV29-1 and TRBJ2-2; TRBD1 is a possible D gene (6 bases). Trimming left V 3 bases short and J 6 bases short, with 8 bases between. The CDR3 is made up of 12 amino acids. Germline V gene data show CDR1 as SQVTM and CDR2 as ANQGSEA. The CDR3 loop reads CSVDKGAGELFF. The CDR3 nucleotides are TGCAGCGTTGATAAGGGGGCCGGGGAGCTGTTTTTT.

J is TRBJ2-1 and V is TRBV2, with 7 positions matching TRBD1. V trimming: 6 bases; J trimming: 10 bases; junction bases outside the gene matches: 9. Germline lookup yields CDR1 SNHLY and CDR2 FYNNEI. This CDR3 comprises 13 residues. CDR3 region: CASRGQPQGEQFF. CDR3 bases: TGTGCCAGCAGAGGCCAACCACAGGGGGAGCAGTTCTTC.

The chain has TRBV18 and TRBJ2-7; TRBD2 is a possible D gene (5 bases). The V gene's germline CDR1 is KGHSH and CDR2 LQKENI. CDR3 length equals 13 residues. V lost 3 bases, J lost 12 bases, and 18 bases lay in between. The CDR3 loop reads CASSPTKGQAPYF. CDR3 in DNA: TGTGCCAGCTCACCGACTAAAGGGCAGGCCCCGTACTTC.

The chain links TRBV7-2 to TRBJ1-5; possibly TRBD1 for D (5 bases). Trimming left V 5 bases short and J 0 bases short, with 11 bases between. The CDR3 extends over 15 amino acids. Germline V gene data show CDR1 as SGHTA and CDR2 as FQGNSA. The DNA of the CDR3 is TGTGCCAGCAGCCGACGGGGCTATAGCAATCAGCCCCAGCATTTT. Protein product: CASSRRGYSNQPQHF.

The V call is TRBV9, the J call TRBJ2-1; tentative D call: TRBD2 (5 bases). The CDR3 has 13 residues. Trimming cost V 4 bases and J 4 bases, with 9 bases left between them. Germline-derived CDR1 and CDR2 are SGDLS and YYNGEE. The CDR3 DNA sequence: TGTGCCAGCAGCTCAGGACTTTACAATGAGCAGTTCTTC. Amino acids: CASSSGLYNEQFF.

The V gene is TRBV6-6, the J gene TRBJ2-7; 10 positions agree with TRBD2. V gave up 8 bases and J gave up 6 bases; unmatched junction bases: 7. This CDR3 is built from 13 residues. The germline gives CDR1 MNHNY, CDR2 SVGAGI (reference sequence). CDR3 in DNA: TGTGCCAGCCAAGCGGGAGGGGGAACCGAGCAGTACTTC. Translation gives CASQAGGGTEQYF.

This clone appeared a few times. The V gene is TRBV7-9, the J gene TRBJ2-2; 10 bases map to TRBD2. CDR3 size: 15 residues. J lost 4 bases, V lost 5 bases, and 4 bases had no gene match. Per germline, CDR1 SEHNR and CDR2 FQNEAQ (reference sequence). Here the CDR3 reads CASSKERGGTGELFF. CDR3 in DNA: TGTGCCAGCAGCAAGGAGCGGGGGGGCACCGGGGAGCTGTTTTTT.

By sample fraction, this clone is medium-sized. V and J are TRBV20-1 and TRBJ1-1; no clear D gene. CDR3 length equals 10 residues. Trimming stripped 3 bases from V and 4 bases from J, with 3 bases between. Germline CDR1 reads DFQATT; CDR2 reads SNEGSKA (reference sequence). CDR3 residues: CSARITEAFF. The CDR3 nucleotides read TGCAGTGCTAGGATCACTGAAGCTTTCTTT.

This chain uses TRBV7-2 with TRBJ1-4; D call uncertain. CDR1 and CDR2 from the germline V gene are SGHTA and FQGNSA. This CDR3 region has 12 residues. Trimming removed 3 bases at V and 4 bases at J, with 3 bases between. CDR3 in DNA: TGTGCCAGCAGCTTCCTTAATGAAAAACTGTTTTTT. This encodes CASSFLNEKLFF.

In this sample, this clone turned up a few times. V and J are TRBV15 and TRBJ2-7; D gene ambiguous. Trimming pared 1 base from V and 2 bases from J, leaving 9 bases between. The CDR3 is made up of 14 amino acids. CDR1 and CDR2 (germline): LNHNV, YYDKDF (reference sequence). CDR3 sequence: CATSRAPMAYEQYF. For the CDR3, the DNA is TGTGCCACCAGCAGAGCCCCAATGGCCTACGAGCAGTACTTC.

The rearrangement joins TRBV27 to TRBJ2-3, with TRBD2 matching over 11 bases. Trimming cost V 1 base and J 1 base; bases outside gene matches: 7. CDR1 and CDR2 (germline): MNHEY, SMNVEV (reference sequence). CDR3 length: 18 residues. As DNA, the CDR3 is TGTGCCAGCAGTTTATTAATAGCGGGAGGGCGAGGCACAGATACGCAGTATTTT. Its translation: CASSLLIAGGRGTDTQYF.